These T cell receptor beta chains were read from a single sample in a study of T cell changes during pregnancy in multiple sclerosis. Only in-frame clones appear in the TCRdb table, and some are missing; sequencing was by immunoSEQ multiplex PCR. The sample includes about 87,000 clones, roughly 95% seen only once; the top ten take 1.3% to 1.5%. This specimen was peripheral blood, taken in the third trimester of pregnancy. These receptors came from a female donor in good health, enrolled as a control in a pregnancy study. The CDR3 runs from the conserved cysteine through the conserved F or W. Each record gives: J gene, D gene, V gene, clone size, CDR3 protein, CDR3 DNA. The D gene is left open where the match is weak. Clone size is given for some rows only: seen once, a few or many times, or a class if the clone is expanded.

J gene: TRBJ2-3
D gene: -
V gene: TRBV7-2
clone size: -
CDR3 protein: CASSLKAPDTQYF
CDR3 DNA: TGTGCCAGCAGCTTAAAAGCGCCAGATACGCAGTATTTT

J gene: TRBJ1-3
D gene: -
V gene: TRBV5-1
clone size: -
CDR3 protein: CASSQDSSGNTIYF
CDR3 DNA: TGCGCCAGCAGCCAGGACAGCTCTGGAAACACCATATATTTT

J gene: TRBJ2-7
D gene: -
V gene: TRBV4-2
clone size: -
CDR3 protein: CASSLEGTTYEQYF
CDR3 DNA: TGTGCCAGCAGCCTCGAGGGGACAACTTACGAGCAGTACTTC

J gene: TRBJ2-7
D gene: TRBD1
V gene: TRBV5-4
clone size: -
CDR3 protein: CASSLRGRGVYEQYF
CDR3 DNA: TGTGCCAGCAGCTTAAGGGGGCGAGGGGTTTACGAGCAGTACTTC

J gene: TRBJ1-1
D gene: -
V gene: TRBV6-5
clone size: -
CDR3 protein: CASSYSRQGVTEAFF
CDR3 DNA: TGTGCCAGCAGTTACTCGAGGCAGGGCGTCACTGAAGCTTTCTTT

J gene: TRBJ1-5
D gene: -
V gene: TRBV19
clone size: -
CDR3 protein: CASSWAGKDNQPQHF
CDR3 DNA: TGTGCCAGTAGTTGGGCAGGGAAGGACAATCAGCCCCAGCATTTT

J gene: TRBJ2-1
D gene: TRBD2
V gene: TRBV28
clone size: -
CDR3 protein: CASSLPSGISYNEQFF
CDR3 DNA: TGTGCCAGCAGTTTGCCTAGCGGGATCTCCTACAATGAGCAGTTCTTC

J gene: TRBJ2-1
D gene: TRBD2
V gene: TRBV6-5
clone size: -
CDR3 protein: CATRWREGRVGEQFF
CDR3 DNA: TGTGCCACCAGATGGCGGGAGGGCCGGGTTGGAGAGCAGTTCTTC

J gene: TRBJ2-7
D gene: TRBD1
V gene: TRBV18
clone size: -
CDR3 protein: CASSPGQGPYEQYF
CDR3 DNA: TGTGCCAGCTCACCAGGACAGGGACCCTACGAGCAGTACTTC

J gene: TRBJ2-7
D gene: -
V gene: TRBV2
clone size: -
CDR3 protein: CASSLAYEQYF
CDR3 DNA: TGTGCCAGCAGCCTTGCGTACGAGCAGTACTTC

J gene: TRBJ2-7
D gene: -
V gene: TRBV18
clone size: -
CDR3 protein: CASSPTGTEGFWGLYEQYF
CDR3 DNA: TGTGCCAGCTCACCAACCGGGACGGAAGGGTTCTGGGGGCTTTACGAGCAGTACTTC

J gene: TRBJ2-2
D gene: -
V gene: TRBV29-1
clone size: once
CDR3 protein: CSGAFAGELFF
CDR3 DNA: TGCAGCGGGGCGTTTGCCGGGGAGCTGTTTTTT

J gene: TRBJ2-7
D gene: -
V gene: TRBV29-1
clone size: -
CDR3 protein: CSGTAGSSYEQYF
CDR3 DNA: TGCAGCGGCACGGCTGGGAGCTCCTACGAGCAGTACTTC

J gene: TRBJ2-3
D gene: -
V gene: TRBV5-1
clone size: once
CDR3 protein: CASSFGTGFTDTQYF
CDR3 DNA: TGCGCCAGCAGCTTTGGAACAGGCTTTACAGATACGCAGTATTTT

J gene: TRBJ2-2
D gene: -
V gene: TRBV28
clone size: -
CDR3 protein: CASSTPTGELFF
CDR3 DNA: TGTGCCAGCAGTACTCCGACCGGGGAGCTGTTTTTT

J gene: TRBJ2-1
D gene: -
V gene: TRBV27
clone size: -
CDR3 protein: CASRLGGYNEQFF
CDR3 DNA: TGTGCCAGCAGATTAGGAGGCTACAATGAGCAGTTCTTC

J gene: TRBJ2-7
D gene: TRBD1
V gene: TRBV6-5
clone size: -
CDR3 protein: CASSSPGQGNEQYF
CDR3 DNA: TGTGCCAGCAGTTCCCCGGGACAGGGAAACGAGCAGTACTTC

J gene: TRBJ2-2
D gene: -
V gene: TRBV6-5
clone size: -
CDR3 protein: CASSLNGQEGYGELFF
CDR3 DNA: TGTGCCAGCAGTTTAAACGGGCAAGAGGGATACGGGGAGCTGTTTTTT

J gene: TRBJ2-3
D gene: -
V gene: TRBV9
clone size: -
CDR3 protein: CASSVGLGRSTDTQYF
CDR3 DNA: TGTGCCAGCAGCGTAGGCCTAGGAAGGAGCACAGATACGCAGTATTTT

J gene: TRBJ2-5
D gene: -
V gene: TRBV19
clone size: -
CDR3 protein: CASANPGGETQYF
CDR3 DNA: TGTGCCAGCGCGAATCCCGGAGGAGAGACCCAGTACTTC

J gene: TRBJ2-3
D gene: -
V gene: TRBV10-3
clone size: -
CDR3 protein: CAISGTGDHTQYF
CDR3 DNA: TGTGCCATCAGTGGGACCGGGGATCATACGCAGTATTTT

J gene: TRBJ2-7
D gene: -
V gene: TRBV11-2
clone size: once
CDR3 protein: CASSLTGGENYEQYF
CDR3 DNA: TGTGCCAGCAGCCTGACCGGCGGGGAGAACTACGAGCAGTACTTC

J gene: TRBJ2-2
D gene: TRBD2
V gene: TRBV2
clone size: -
CDR3 protein: CASIGGGFETGELFF
CDR3 DNA: TGTGCCAGCATCGGGGGAGGGTTTGAAACCGGGGAGCTGTTTTTT

J gene: TRBJ2-2
D gene: TRBD2
V gene: TRBV28
clone size: -
CDR3 protein: CASSLFGVAGGPEGLFF
CDR3 DNA: TGTGCCAGCAGTTTATTTGGAGTAGCGGGAGGGCCGGAGGGGCTGTTTTTT

J gene: TRBJ2-1
D gene: -
V gene: TRBV6-1
clone size: -
CDR3 protein: CASNPRVNEQFF
CDR3 DNA: TGTGCCAGCAACCCGAGGGTCAATGAGCAGTTCTTC

J gene: TRBJ1-1
D gene: TRBD1
V gene: TRBV18
clone size: -
CDR3 protein: CASSPVGGGQNTEAFF
CDR3 DNA: TGTGCCAGCTCACCGGTAGGGGGCGGTCAGAACACTGAAGCTTTCTTT

J gene: TRBJ1-2
D gene: -
V gene: TRBV30
clone size: -
CDR3 protein: CAWDVGGFSGYTF
CDR3 DNA: TGTGCCTGGGATGTTGGGGGGTTCTCTGGCTACACCTTC

J gene: TRBJ1-5
D gene: -
V gene: TRBV6-1
clone size: -
CDR3 protein: CASSDQGRLNQPQHF
CDR3 DNA: TGTGCCAGCAGTGATCAGGGCAGACTCAATCAGCCCCAGCATTTT

J gene: TRBJ2-1
D gene: TRBD2
V gene: TRBV5-1
clone size: -
CDR3 protein: CASSLLAGVTTLREQFF
CDR3 DNA: TGCGCCAGCAGCTTACTAGCGGGAGTTACGACTTTAAGAGAGCAGTTCTTC

J gene: TRBJ2-1
D gene: -
V gene: TRBV27
clone size: once
CDR3 protein: CASSFNLPRASVKEQFF
CDR3 DNA: TGTGCCAGCAGTTTTAATTTGCCGAGGGCTAGCGTGAAGGAACAGTTCTTC

J gene: TRBJ2-7
D gene: TRBD1
V gene: TRBV5-6
clone size: -
CDR3 protein: CASSSHRGEQYF
CDR3 DNA: TGTGCCAGCAGCTCCCACAGGGGCGAGCAGTACTTC

J gene: TRBJ2-7
D gene: TRBD2
V gene: TRBV28
clone size: -
CDR3 protein: CASSLTLGTSGRNEQYF
CDR3 DNA: TGTGCCAGCAGCCTCACTCTCGGGACTAGCGGGAGGAACGAGCAGTACTTC

J gene: TRBJ2-7
D gene: TRBD2
V gene: TRBV5-6
clone size: -
CDR3 protein: CASSLIASGPAYEQYF
CDR3 DNA: TGTGCCAGCAGCTTGATCGCTAGCGGGCCAGCCTACGAGCAGTACTTC

J gene: TRBJ1-1
D gene: -
V gene: TRBV28
clone size: -
CDR3 protein: CASSFGRAPEAFF
CDR3 DNA: TGTGCCAGCAGTTTTGGCAGGGCGCCTGAAGCTTTCTTT

J gene: TRBJ1-2
D gene: -
V gene: TRBV6-6
clone size: -
CDR3 protein: CTSSVQEGNYGYTF
CDR3 DNA: TGTACCAGCAGTGTCCAGGAGGGTAACTATGGCTACACCTTC

J gene: TRBJ2-7
D gene: TRBD2
V gene: TRBV5-4
clone size: -
CDR3 protein: CASSAGGRDYEQYF
CDR3 DNA: TGTGCCAGCAGCGCCGGCGGGAGGGACTACGAGCAGTACTTC

J gene: TRBJ2-7
D gene: TRBD2
V gene: TRBV28
clone size: -
CDR3 protein: CASSMGLDFYEQYF
CDR3 DNA: TGTGCCAGCAGTATGGGACTAGATTTCTACGAGCAGTACTTC

J gene: TRBJ2-3
D gene: -
V gene: TRBV27
clone size: -
CDR3 protein: CASSSSGLPGDTQYF
CDR3 DNA: TGTGCCAGCAGTTCCTCGGGACTTCCAGGAGATACGCAGTATTTT

J gene: TRBJ2-7
D gene: -
V gene: TRBV28
clone size: -
CDR3 protein: CASGGMEGYEQYF
CDR3 DNA: TGTGCCAGCGGGGGAATGGAGGGCTACGAGCAGTACTTC

J gene: TRBJ2-7
D gene: TRBD1
V gene: TRBV6-1
clone size: -
CDR3 protein: CASSNRDRNYEQYF
CDR3 DNA: TGTGCCAGCAGTAACCGGGACAGGAATTACGAGCAGTACTTC

J gene: TRBJ2-1
D gene: -
V gene: TRBV7-9
clone size: -
CDR3 protein: CASSPPGSDYNEQFF
CDR3 DNA: TGTGCCAGCAGCCCTCCGGGGTCCGATTACAATGAGCAGTTCTTC

J gene: TRBJ2-7
D gene: -
V gene: TRBV7-9
clone size: -
CDR3 protein: CASSSPDSNYEQYF
CDR3 DNA: TGTGCCAGCAGCTCGCCGGACAGCAACTACGAGCAGTACTTC

J gene: TRBJ2-7
D gene: -
V gene: TRBV19
clone size: -
CDR3 protein: CASSMVREPYEQYF
CDR3 DNA: TGTGCCAGTAGTATGGTCCGGGAGCCCTACGAGCAGTACTTC

J gene: TRBJ1-1
D gene: -
V gene: TRBV19
clone size: few
CDR3 protein: CASSRGLNTEAFF
CDR3 DNA: TGTGCCAGTAGTCGAGGTCTGAACACTGAAGCTTTCTTT

J gene: TRBJ1-4
D gene: -
V gene: TRBV18
clone size: -
CDR3 protein: CASSPATNSNEKLFF
CDR3 DNA: TGTGCCAGCTCACCGGCCACTAACTCTAATGAAAAACTGTTTTTT

J gene: TRBJ2-7
D gene: TRBD1
V gene: TRBV15
clone size: -
CDR3 protein: CATSQGQDSSYEQYF
CDR3 DNA: TGTGCCACCAGCCAGGGACAGGATAGCTCCTACGAGCAGTACTTC

J gene: TRBJ2-7
D gene: TRBD2
V gene: TRBV29-1
clone size: -
CDR3 protein: CSVEKGSGGFYEQYF
CDR3 DNA: TGCAGCGTTGAAAAAGGGAGCGGGGGTTTCTACGAGCAGTACTTC

J gene: TRBJ1-4
D gene: -
V gene: TRBV5-6
clone size: -
CDR3 protein: CASSLAGNEKLFF
CDR3 DNA: TGTGCCAGCAGCTTGGCGGGGAATGAAAAACTGTTTTTT

J gene: TRBJ2-7
D gene: TRBD1
V gene: TRBV27
clone size: -
CDR3 protein: CASSLTGQGAYEQYF
CDR3 DNA: TGTGCCAGCAGTTTAACGGGACAGGGGGCCTACGAGCAGTACTTC

J gene: TRBJ1-4
D gene: TRBD1
V gene: TRBV11-2
clone size: -
CDR3 protein: CASSLDAWTGNEKLFF
CDR3 DNA: TGTGCCAGCAGCTTAGATGCGTGGACAGGGAATGAAAAACTGTTTTTT

J gene: TRBJ1-5
D gene: -
V gene: TRBV28
clone size: -
CDR3 protein: CASSPWGDWGNQPQHF
CDR3 DNA: TGTGCCAGCAGCCCTTGGGGGGATTGGGGCAATCAGCCCCAGCATTTT

J gene: TRBJ2-2
D gene: -
V gene: TRBV5-5
clone size: -
CDR3 protein: CASSLNGGAVTGELFF
CDR3 DNA: TGTGCCAGCAGCTTGAACGGGGGAGCGGTCACCGGGGAGCTGTTTTTT

J gene: TRBJ2-1
D gene: TRBD2
V gene: TRBV11-2
clone size: -
CDR3 protein: CASTSLAGGGEKRGEQFF
CDR3 DNA: TGTGCCAGCACCTCACTAGCGGGAGGGGGCGAAAAAAGGGGTGAGCAGTTCTTC